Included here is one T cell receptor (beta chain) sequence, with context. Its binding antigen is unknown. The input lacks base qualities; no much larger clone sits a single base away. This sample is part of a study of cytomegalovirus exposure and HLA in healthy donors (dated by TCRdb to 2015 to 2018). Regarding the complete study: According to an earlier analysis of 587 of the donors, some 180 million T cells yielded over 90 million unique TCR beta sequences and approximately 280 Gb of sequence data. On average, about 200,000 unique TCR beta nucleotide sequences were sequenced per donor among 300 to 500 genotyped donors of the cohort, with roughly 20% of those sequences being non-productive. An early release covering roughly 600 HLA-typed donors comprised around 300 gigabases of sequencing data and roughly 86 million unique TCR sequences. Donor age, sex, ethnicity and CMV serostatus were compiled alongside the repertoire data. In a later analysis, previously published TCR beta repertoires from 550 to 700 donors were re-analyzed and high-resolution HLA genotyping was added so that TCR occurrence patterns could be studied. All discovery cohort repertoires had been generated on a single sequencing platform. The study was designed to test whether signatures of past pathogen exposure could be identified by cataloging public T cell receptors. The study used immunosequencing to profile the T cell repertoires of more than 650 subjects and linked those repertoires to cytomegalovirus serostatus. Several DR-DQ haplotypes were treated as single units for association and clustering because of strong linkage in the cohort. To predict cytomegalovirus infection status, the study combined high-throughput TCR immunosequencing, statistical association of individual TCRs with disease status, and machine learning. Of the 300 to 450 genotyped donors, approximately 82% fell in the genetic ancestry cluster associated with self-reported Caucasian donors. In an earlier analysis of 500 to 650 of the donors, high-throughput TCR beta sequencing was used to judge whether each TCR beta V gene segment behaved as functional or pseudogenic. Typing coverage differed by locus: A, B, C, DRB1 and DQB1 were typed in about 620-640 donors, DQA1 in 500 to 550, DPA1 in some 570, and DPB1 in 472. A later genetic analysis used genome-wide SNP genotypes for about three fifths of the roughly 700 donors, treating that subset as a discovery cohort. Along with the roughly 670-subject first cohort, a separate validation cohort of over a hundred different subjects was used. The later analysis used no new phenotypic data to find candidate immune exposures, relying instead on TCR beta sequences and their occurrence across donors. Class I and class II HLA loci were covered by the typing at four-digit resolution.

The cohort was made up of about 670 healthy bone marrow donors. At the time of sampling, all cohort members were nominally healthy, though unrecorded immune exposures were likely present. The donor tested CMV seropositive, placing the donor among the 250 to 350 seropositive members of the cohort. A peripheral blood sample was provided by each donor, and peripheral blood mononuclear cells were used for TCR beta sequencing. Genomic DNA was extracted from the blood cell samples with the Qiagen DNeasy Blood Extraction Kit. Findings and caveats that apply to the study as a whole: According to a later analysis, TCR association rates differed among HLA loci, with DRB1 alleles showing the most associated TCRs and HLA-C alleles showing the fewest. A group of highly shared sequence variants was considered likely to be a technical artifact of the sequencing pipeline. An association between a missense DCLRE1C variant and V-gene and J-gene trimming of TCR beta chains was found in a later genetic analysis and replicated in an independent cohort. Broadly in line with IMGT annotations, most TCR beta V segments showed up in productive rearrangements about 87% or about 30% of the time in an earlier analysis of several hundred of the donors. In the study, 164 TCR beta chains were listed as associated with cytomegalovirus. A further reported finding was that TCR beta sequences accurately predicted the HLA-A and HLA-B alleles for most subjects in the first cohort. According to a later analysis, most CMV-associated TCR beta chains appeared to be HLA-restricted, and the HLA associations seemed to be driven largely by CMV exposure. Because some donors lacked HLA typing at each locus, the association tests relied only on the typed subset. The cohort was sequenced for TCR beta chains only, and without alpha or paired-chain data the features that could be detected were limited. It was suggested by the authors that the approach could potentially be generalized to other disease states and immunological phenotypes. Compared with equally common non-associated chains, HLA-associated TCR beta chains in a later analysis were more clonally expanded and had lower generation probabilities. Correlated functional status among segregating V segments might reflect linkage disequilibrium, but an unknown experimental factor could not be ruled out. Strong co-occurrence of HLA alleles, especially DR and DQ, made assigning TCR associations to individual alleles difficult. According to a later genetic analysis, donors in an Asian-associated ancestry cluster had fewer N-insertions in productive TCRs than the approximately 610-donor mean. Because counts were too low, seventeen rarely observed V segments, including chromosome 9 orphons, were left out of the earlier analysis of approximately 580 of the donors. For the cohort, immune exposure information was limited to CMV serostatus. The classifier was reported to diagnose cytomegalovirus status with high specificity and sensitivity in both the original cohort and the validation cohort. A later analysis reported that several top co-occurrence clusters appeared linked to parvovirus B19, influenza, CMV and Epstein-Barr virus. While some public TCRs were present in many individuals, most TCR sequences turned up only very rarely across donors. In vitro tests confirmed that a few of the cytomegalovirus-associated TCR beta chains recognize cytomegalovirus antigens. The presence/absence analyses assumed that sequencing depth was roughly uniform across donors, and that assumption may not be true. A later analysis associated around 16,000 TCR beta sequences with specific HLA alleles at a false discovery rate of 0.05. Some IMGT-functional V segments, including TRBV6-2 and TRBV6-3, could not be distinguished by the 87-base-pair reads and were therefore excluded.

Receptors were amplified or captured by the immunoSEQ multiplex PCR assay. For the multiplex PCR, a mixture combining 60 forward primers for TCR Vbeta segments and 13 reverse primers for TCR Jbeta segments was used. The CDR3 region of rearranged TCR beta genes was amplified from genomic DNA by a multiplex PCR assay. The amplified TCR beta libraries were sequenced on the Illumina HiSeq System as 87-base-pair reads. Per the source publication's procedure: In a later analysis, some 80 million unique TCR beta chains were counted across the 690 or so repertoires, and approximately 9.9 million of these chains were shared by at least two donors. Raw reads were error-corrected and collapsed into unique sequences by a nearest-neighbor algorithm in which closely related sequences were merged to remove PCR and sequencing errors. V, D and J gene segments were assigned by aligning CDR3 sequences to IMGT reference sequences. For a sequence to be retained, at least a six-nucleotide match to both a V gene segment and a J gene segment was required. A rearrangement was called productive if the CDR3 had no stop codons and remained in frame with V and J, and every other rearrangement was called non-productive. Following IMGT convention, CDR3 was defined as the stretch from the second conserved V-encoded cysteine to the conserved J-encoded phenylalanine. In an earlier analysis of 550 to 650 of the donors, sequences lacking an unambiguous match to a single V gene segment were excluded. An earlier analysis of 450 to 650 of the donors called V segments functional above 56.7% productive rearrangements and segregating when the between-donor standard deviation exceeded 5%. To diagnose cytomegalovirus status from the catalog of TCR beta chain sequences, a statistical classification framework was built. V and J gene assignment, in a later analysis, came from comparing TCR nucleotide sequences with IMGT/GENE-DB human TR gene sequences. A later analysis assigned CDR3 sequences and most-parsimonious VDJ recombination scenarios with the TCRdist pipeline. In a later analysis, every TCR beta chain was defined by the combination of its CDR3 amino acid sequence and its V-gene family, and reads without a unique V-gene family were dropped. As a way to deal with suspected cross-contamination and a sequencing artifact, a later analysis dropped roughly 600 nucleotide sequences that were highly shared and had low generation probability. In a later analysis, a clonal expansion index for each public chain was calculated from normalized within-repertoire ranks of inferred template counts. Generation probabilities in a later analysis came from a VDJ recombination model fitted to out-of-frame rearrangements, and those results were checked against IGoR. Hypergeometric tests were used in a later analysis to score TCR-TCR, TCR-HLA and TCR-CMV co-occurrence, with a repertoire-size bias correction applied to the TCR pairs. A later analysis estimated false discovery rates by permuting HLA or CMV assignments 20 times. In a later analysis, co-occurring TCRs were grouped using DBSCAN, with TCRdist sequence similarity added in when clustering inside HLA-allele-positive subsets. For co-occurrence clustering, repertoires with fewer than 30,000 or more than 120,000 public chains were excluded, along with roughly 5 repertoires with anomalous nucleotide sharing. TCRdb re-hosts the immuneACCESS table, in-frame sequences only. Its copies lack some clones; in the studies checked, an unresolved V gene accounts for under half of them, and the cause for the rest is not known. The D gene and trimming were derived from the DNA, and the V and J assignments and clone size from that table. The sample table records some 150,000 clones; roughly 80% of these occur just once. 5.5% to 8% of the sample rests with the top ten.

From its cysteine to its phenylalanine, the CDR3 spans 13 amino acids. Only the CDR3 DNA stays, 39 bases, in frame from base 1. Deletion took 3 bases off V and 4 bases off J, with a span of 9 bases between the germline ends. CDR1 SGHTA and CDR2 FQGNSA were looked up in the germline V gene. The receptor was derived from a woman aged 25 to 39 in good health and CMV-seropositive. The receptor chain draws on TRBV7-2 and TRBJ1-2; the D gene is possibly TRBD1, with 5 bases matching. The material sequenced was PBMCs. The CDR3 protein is CASSFPQGYGYTF. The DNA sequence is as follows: TGTGCCAGCAGCTTCCCGCAGGGCTATGGCTACACCTTC.